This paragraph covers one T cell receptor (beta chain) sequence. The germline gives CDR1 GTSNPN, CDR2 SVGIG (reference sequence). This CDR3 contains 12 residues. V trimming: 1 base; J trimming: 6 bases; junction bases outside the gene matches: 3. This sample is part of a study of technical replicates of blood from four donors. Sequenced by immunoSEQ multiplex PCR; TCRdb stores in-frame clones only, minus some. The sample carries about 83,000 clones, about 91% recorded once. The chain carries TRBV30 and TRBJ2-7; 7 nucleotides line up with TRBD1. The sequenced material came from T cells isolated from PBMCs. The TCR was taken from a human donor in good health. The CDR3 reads CAWSAQGVEQYF. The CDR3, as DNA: TGTGCCTGGAGTGCCCAGGGGGTCGAGCAGTACTTC.